This T cell receptor (beta chain) was identified during a study of shared clonotypes between healthy human individuals. Using immunoSEQ multiplex PCR, the repertoire was profiled, and TCRdb retains in-frame clones only, with some absent. The table has roughly 700,000 clones, less than 95% seen once. V lost 1 base and J 3 bases, leaving 10 bases between the germline ends. CDR1 and CDR2 (germline): SEHNR, FQNEAQ (reference sequence). There are 14 residues in the CDR3. Sequencing used memory CD8+ T cells from PBMCs. Subset meaning: CD45RO+ cells pooled with CCR7-negative TemRA cells. The rearrangement uses TRBV7-9 and TRBJ2-7; D possibly corresponds to TRBD2 (6 bases). The TCR comes from a man aged 18 to 29 in good health. Some clones in this sample may be carry-over from other donors' samples. The CDR3 reads CASSLGGADYEQYF. The CDR3, as DNA: TGTGCCAGCAGCTTAGGCGGGGCAGACTACGAGCAGTACTTC.